This TCR beta chain was retrieved from a study of T cell responses to AZD1222 COVID-19 vaccine. Of note for this clone: Its specificity is not known.

Analysis merged second doses at about 4 or about 12 weeks. Libraries were prepared by immunoSEQ multiplex PCR; TCRdb keeps only in-frame clonotypes and omits some of them. Of over 15,000 clones detected, approximately 80% appear once; the ten largest clones hold around 20%. The study, taken as a whole, reports: Spike-specific TCR breadth and depth were elevated following two AZD1222 doses. The repertoires were collected only after the peak T cell response. Unmutated variant regions reportedly attract nearly half of all spike-specific TCRs.

This TCR derives from an adult who received the AZD1222 COVID-19 vaccine. The sequenced sample was peripheral blood, obtained 28 days after the second AZD1222 dose.

The CDR3 DNA is TGTGCCATCAGTGAGTCGAGGGCGGCAGGGGTTCAGTACTTC. Translating it yields CAISESRAAGVQYF. This chain joins TRBV10-3 and TRBJ2-4, with D possibly being TRBD1 (6 bases). This CDR3 is 14 amino acids long. Trimming shortened V by 0 bases and J by 11 bases, and 14 bases separated the two germline ends. Germline V gives CDR1 ENHRY, CDR2 SYGVKD.